This T cell receptor (beta chain) originates from a study of OX40 agonist ivuxolimab in advanced cancers. At the level of the study: Patients undergoing dose escalation presented with hepatocellular carcinoma, melanoma, renal cell or head and neck cancer. Study findings and constraints: Compared with CD4+, CD8+ T cells on average had more expanded clones. With doses of 0.1-3.0 mg/kg, partial responders showed among the lowest clonal expansion. At 0.1 to 3.0 mg/kg, CD4+ and CD8+ blood T cells expanded clonally by week 6.

Notes on this clone: The target antigen is unknown. The germline gene is not matched at one end of the junction; a read error may be the cause.

This CDR3 comprises 13 residues. The germline gives CDR1 SGHTA, CDR2 FQGNSA. Produced via immunoSEQ multiplex PCR; TCRdb's table is partial and in-frame only. This table has some 14,000 clones, over 70% appearing once. This specimen consisted of CD4+ or CD8+ T cells sorted from blood, obtained in a trial of the OX40 agonist ivuxolimab. The source is an adult with an advanced solid tumor such as melanoma, head and neck, liver or kidney cancer. The V and J genes are TRBV7-2 and TRBJ2-1; D unclear. The CDR3 here is CASSLVSDNEQFF. The CDR3 nucleotides are TGTGCCAGCAGCTTAGTCTCCGACAATGAGCAGTTCTTC.